This T cell receptor (beta chain) is from a study of cytomegalovirus exposure and HLA in healthy donors. With 6 bases removed from V and 1 base from J, the gap between germline ends came to 9 bases. In germline, CDR1 is SGHTA, CDR2 FQGTGA. The CDR3 contains 13 residues. Clones were read by immunoSEQ multiplex PCR, and TCRdb kept only the in-frame ones, dropping some. The table lists under 200,000 clones, about 96% of them singletons, with around 0.9% in the top ten. The rearrangement joins TRBV7-3 to TRBJ1-1, with D possibly matching TRBD1 (6 bases). Sequencing was done on a sample of PBMCs. The receptor's source is a woman aged 18-29 years in good health and CMV-seronegative. The chain's CDR3 is CASSQGPNTEAFF. The CDR3, as DNA: TGTGCCAGCAGTCAGGGGCCGAACACTGAAGCTTTCTTT. The full variable domain, completed using reference TRBV7-3 and TRBJ1-1, is GAGVSQTPSNKVTEKGKYVELRCDPISGHTALYWYRQSLGQGPEFLIYFQGTGAADDSGLPNDRFFAVRPEGSVSTLKIQRTERGDSAVYLCASSQGPNTEAFFGQGTRLTVV.